Listed here are 22 T cell receptor beta chains from one sample, sequenced in a study of PD-1 blockade in mismatch repair-deficient tumors (dated by TCRdb to about 2017). Library preparation used the immunoSEQ multiplex PCR assay. What TCRdb holds here is the immuneACCESS table cut down to in-frame rearrangements. Part of the clones is not present; checked against another copy, under half of the missing clones reflect an unresolved V gene, and the others are unexplained. Counted in this sample were tens of thousands of clones; 75% to 85% of them appeared once. Together, the top ten hold over 20% of the sample. The specimen comprised peripheral blood, sampled 4 weeks after starting pembrolizumab. These receptors were obtained from an adult with mismatch repair-deficient cancer.

J is TRBJ1-4 and V is TRBV19; D may be TRBD1 (5 bases). V lost 10 bases, J lost 8 bases, and 20 bases lay in between. The CDR3 covers 14 residues. Per germline, CDR1 LNHDA and CDR2 SQIVND (reference sequence). CDR3 loop: CATTETVSGEKLFF. The DNA of the CDR3 is TGTGCCACCACAGAGACAGTTAGCGGAGAAAAACTGTTTTTT. The whole variable domain, filled in from reference TRBV19 and TRBJ1-4, reads DGGITQSPKYLFRKEGQNVTLSCEQNLNHDAMYWYRQDPGQGLRLIYYSQIVNDFQKGDIAEGYSVSREKKESFPLTVTSAQKNPTAFYLCATTETVSGEKLFFGSGTQLSVL.

This rearrangement joins TRBV11-3 to TRBJ2-3; D possibly corresponds to TRBD1 (5 bases). The CDR3 runs 15 residues. Trimming removed 0 bases at V and 0 bases at J, with 7 bases between. From germline, CDR1 is SGHNT and CDR2 YENEEA. The CDR3 protein is CASSLEGQSTDTQYF. DNA for the CDR3: TGTGCCAGCAGCTTAGAGGGGCAGAGCACAGATACGCAGTATTTT.

The J gene is TRBJ2-5, the V gene TRBV27; TRBD2 matches at 8 bases. Trimming cost V 7 bases and J 3 bases; bases outside gene matches: 16. Germline V gene lookup returns CDR1 MNHEY and CDR2 SMNVEV (reference sequence). The CDR3 is 17 residues long. The chain's CDR3 is CASKHTGPGGWEETQYF. The CDR3 DNA is TGTGCCAGCAAGCACACAGGCCCGGGGGGGTGGGAAGAGACCCAGTACTTC.

This chain joins TRBV11-3 and TRBJ2-3; D is possibly TRBD2 (6 bases). V lost 3 bases to trimming and J lost 4 bases, with 14 bases between them. The CDR3 sequence is 15 residues long. The V gene's germline CDR1 is SGHNT and CDR2 YENEEA. The CDR3 here is CASSFLSGTADTQYF. In DNA, the CDR3 is TGTGCCAGCAGCTTTCTCTCCGGGACTGCAGATACGCAGTATTTT. The full variable domain, completed using reference TRBV11-3 and TRBJ2-3, is EAGVVQSPRYKIIEKKQPVAFWCNPISGHNTLYWYLQNLGQGPELLIRYENEEAVDDSQLPKDRFSAERLKGVDSTLKIQPAELGDSAVYLCASSFLSGTADTQYFGPGTRLTVL.

This clone was counted once. V is TRBV4-3 and J is TRBJ2-3; no firm D call. The CDR3 consists of 12 residues. Looked up from germline, CDR1 is LGHNA and CDR2 is YSLEER. Trimming took off 0 bases at V and 11 bases at J, with 9 bases between the two ends. In DNA, the CDR3 is TGCGCCAGCAGCCAAGATTTTCGTTTGCAGTATTTT. Its protein is CASSQDFRLQYF.

This clone was observed a handful of times. The chain has TRBV5-1 and TRBJ2-1, with TRBD1 identical over 7 bases. This CDR3 spans 13 amino acids. V was clipped by 4 bases and J by 4 bases; unmatched bases: 2. CDR1 is SGHRS and CDR2 is YFSETQ in the germline V gene. CDR3 DNA sequence: TGCGCCAGCAGCCGGGACAGATACAATGAGCAGTTCTTC. It encodes CASSRDRYNEQFF.

This clone was counted between two and nine times. V gene TRBV30 combines with J gene TRBJ2-3; 11 nucleotides line up with TRBD2. The trim removed 3 bases at V and 2 bases at J, leaving 7 bases unmatched. The germline CDR1 and CDR2 sequences are GTSNPN and SVGIG (reference sequence). The CDR3 consists of 16 residues. The CDR3 bases are TGTGCCTGGAGGGGAGGGACTAGCGGATCCACAGATACGCAGTATTTT. This gives the protein CAWRGGTSGSTDTQYF.

This chain connects TRBV30 to TRBJ1-1; tentatively, D is TRBD1 (5 bases). This CDR3 is built from 14 residues. Trimming took 6 bases from V and 0 from J, leaving 14 bases between them. In germline, CDR1 is GTSNPN, CDR2 SVGIG (reference sequence). CDR3 DNA sequence: TGTGCCTGTCTGACAGAAGAGATGAACACTGAAGCTTTCTTT. Translated: CACLTEEMNTEAFF. The variable domain in full, with the rest retrieved from reference TRBV30 and TRBJ1-1, is SQTIHQWPATLVQPVGSPLSLECTVEGTSNPNLYWYRQAAGRGLQLLFYSVGIGQISSEVPQNLSASRPQDRQFILSSKKLLLSDSGFYLCACLTEEMNTEAFFGQGTRLTVV.

The chain recombines TRBV18 with TRBJ1-2; D gene unclear. Per germline, CDR1 KGHSH and CDR2 LQKENI. The CDR3 consists of 15 residues. V gave up 0 bases and J gave up 7 bases, with 15 bases separating them. CDR3 bases: TGTGCCAGCTCACCACCTCGAGAGACAACTCCTGGCTACACCTTC. Encoded protein: CASSPPRETTPGYTF.

CDR3 residues: CSAQGPSTDTQYF. CDR3 sequence (DNA): TGCAGCGCTCAGGGGCCCAGCACAGATACGCAGTATTTT. V usage is TRBV29-1 and J usage is TRBJ2-3; D might be TRBD1 (6 bases). Between the trimmed V and J ends, which lost 7 bases and 0 bases, there was a span of 11 bases. Germline V gene lookup returns CDR1 SQVTM and CDR2 ANQGSEA. The CDR3 extends over 13 amino acids.

As for this clone: The sample has other DNA sequences that encode this CDR3 too. The chain recombines TRBV10-3 with TRBJ2-7, with D perhaps matching TRBD1 or TRBD2 (7 bases each). Trimming took off 2 bases at V and 5 bases at J, with 13 bases between the two ends. This CDR3 has 14 amino acids. Germline CDR1 and CDR2: ENHRY and SYGVKD. As DNA, the CDR3 is TGTGCCATCAGTGAGCGGGGAGGGGGCGACGAGCAGTACTTC. This encodes CAISERGGGDEQYF.

The chain carries TRBV6-4 and TRBJ2-3; TRBD2 agrees at 8 bases. With V trimmed by 2 bases and J by 2 bases, 0 bases remained unmatched. CDR1 and CDR2 (germline): MRHNA, SNTAGT. The CDR3 length is 14 residues. The CDR3 region is CASSDGLATDTQYF. DNA for the CDR3: TGTGCCAGCAGTGACGGACTAGCCACAGATACGCAGTATTTT.

A few counts support this clone. V is TRBV2 and J is TRBJ2-7, with a possible D match to TRBD2 (6 bases). V lost 6 bases and J lost 7, with 16 bases in between. The CDR3 runs to 13 residues. Germline V gene data show CDR1 as SNHLY and CDR2 as FYNNEI. The CDR3 DNA is TGTGCCAGCAGACTAGAGCCCGCGGGGGAGCAGTACTTC. The encoded protein is CASRLEPAGEQYF.

This chain connects TRBV6-1 to TRBJ1-1; D call uncertain. The CDR3 totals 13 residues. Trimming took off 6 bases at V and 0 bases at J, with 8 bases between the two ends. Germline lookup yields CDR1 MNHNS and CDR2 SASEGT. Here the CDR3 reads CASSGIMNTEAFF. The DNA for the CDR3 is TGTGCCAGCAGCGGGATTATGAACACTGAAGCTTTCTTT.

This clone was seen repeatedly, ten times or more. The chain joins TRBV5-1 to TRBJ2-2, with 10 bases matching TRBD2. V lost 3 bases and J lost 6; bases outside the gene matches: 8. The germline V gene encodes CDR1 SGHRS and CDR2 YFSETQ. This CDR3 region has 16 residues. The CDR3 spells CASSSPGLAMAGELFF. The CDR3 DNA reads as TGCGCCAGCAGCTCCCCGGGACTAGCGATGGCCGGGGAGCTGTTTTTT.

This clone was found a few times. This chain connects TRBV5-6 to TRBJ1-4; D gene ambiguous. Trimming stripped 2 bases from V and 8 bases from J, with 10 bases between. CDR1 is SGHDT and CDR2 is YYEEEE in the germline V gene. The CDR3 spans 13 residues. The CDR3 nucleotides are TGTGCCAGCAGCTTAGTGCCAGACGAAAAACTGTTTTTT. Translated, it gives CASSLVPDEKLFF.

The chain employs TRBV6-6 and TRBJ2-7; 9 bases match TRBD2. Germline V lookup: CDR1 MNHNY, CDR2 SVGAGI (reference sequence). J was trimmed by 10 bases and V by 7 bases; bases with no gene match: 17. This CDR3 region has 15 residues. The CDR3 reads CASNRDSGSSLTQYF. CDR3 in DNA: TGTGCCAGCAACCGGGATAGCGGGAGTTCTCTAACTCAGTACTTC.

The chain combines TRBV27 with TRBJ2-3; tentative D call: TRBD2 (5 bases). The CDR3 runs 14 residues. V was pared by 5 bases and J by 2 bases, with 11 bases between. Per germline, CDR1 MNHEY and CDR2 SMNVEV (reference sequence). The CDR3 loop is CASSPLGYTDTQYF. For the CDR3, the DNA is TGTGCCAGCAGTCCACTAGGGTACACAGATACGCAGTATTTT.

This clone showed up just a few times. The V call is TRBV6-8, the J call TRBJ1-1; 9 bases are shared with TRBD1. The V segment lost 0 bases and the J segment 10 bases; nucleotides outside the gene matches: 3. The germline V gene encodes CDR1 MNHGY and CDR2 SAAAGT. The CDR3 totals 13 residues. CDR3 sequence reads: CASSYSPDRGAFF. In nucleotides, the CDR3 is TGTGCCAGCAGTTACTCCCCGGACAGGGGAGCTTTCTTT.

The rearrangement links TRBV9 to TRBJ2-3; 10 bases match TRBD2. V lost 3 bases, J lost 8 bases, and 12 bases stayed unmatched. Germline lookup yields CDR1 SGDLS and CDR2 YYNGEE. The CDR3 length is 16 residues. The CDR3 DNA follows: TGTGCCAGCAGCGAGGGAAGCGGGAGGGTACAGGGTACGCAGTATTTT. Its protein is CASSEGSGRVQGTQYF.

This chain uses TRBV4-1 with TRBJ2-3; 7 bases map to TRBD2. Germline CDR1 MGHRA, CDR2 YSYEKL. The CDR3 consists of 15 residues. Unmatched junction bases numbered 6, after V lost 4 bases and J lost 2 bases. CDR3 protein: CASSRPGTNTDTQYF. The CDR3 region has the DNA TGCGCCAGCAGCCGACCCGGGACTAACACAGATACGCAGTATTTT.

The rearrangement uses TRBV28 and TRBJ2-3, with D perhaps TRBD2 (6 bases). Trimming stripped 3 bases from V and 4 bases from J, with 17 bases between. Per germline, CDR1 MDHEN and CDR2 SYDVKM. The CDR3 runs to 16 residues. Here the CDR3 DNA reads TGTGCCAGCAGTTTCCTACGCGGGAAATCGGCAGATACGCAGTATTTT. Translated: CASSFLRGKSADTQYF.